This T cell receptor beta chain was found in a study of blood T cell repertoires in COVID-19. The CDR3 totals 13 residues. Germline-derived CDR1 and CDR2 are SGHTA and FQGNSA. V gave up 5 bases and J gave up 3 bases, with 11 bases separating them. Profiled with immunoSEQ multiplex PCR; TCRdb holds only in-frame clones, not every one. The top ten hold approximately 1.2% of the sample, which has fewer than 250,000 clones, approximately 90% seen once. The source of this sequence is a man aged 25 to 45 with acute or convalescent COVID-19. The chain employs TRBV7-2 and TRBJ2-7, with a possible D match to TRBD1 (5 bases). Input material: peripheral blood. Here the CDR3 DNA reads TGTGCCAGCAGCGGCCAGGGCGGCTACGAGCAGTACTTC. As protein: CASSGQGGYEQYF.